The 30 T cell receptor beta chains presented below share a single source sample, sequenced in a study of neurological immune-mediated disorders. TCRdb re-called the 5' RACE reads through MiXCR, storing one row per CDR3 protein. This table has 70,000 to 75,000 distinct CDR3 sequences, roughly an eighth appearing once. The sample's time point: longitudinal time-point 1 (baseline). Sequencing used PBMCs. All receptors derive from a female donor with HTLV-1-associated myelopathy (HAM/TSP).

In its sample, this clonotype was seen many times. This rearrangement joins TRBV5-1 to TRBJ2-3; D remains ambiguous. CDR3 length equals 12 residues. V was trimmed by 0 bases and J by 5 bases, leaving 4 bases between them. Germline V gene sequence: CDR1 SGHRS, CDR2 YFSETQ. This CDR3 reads CASSLAGDTQYF. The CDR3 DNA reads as TGCGCCAGCAGCTTGGCGGGAGATACGCAGTATTTT.

DNA for the CDR3: TGCAGCACCTCGCAGGAACTGAACACTGAAGCTTTCTTT. This translates into CSTSQELNTEAFF. This chain uses TRBV29-1 with TRBJ1-1; D is uncertain. V was pared by 8 bases and J by 0 bases, with 13 bases between. Germline assignment: CDR1 SQVTM and CDR2 ANQGSEA. CDR3 size: 13 residues.

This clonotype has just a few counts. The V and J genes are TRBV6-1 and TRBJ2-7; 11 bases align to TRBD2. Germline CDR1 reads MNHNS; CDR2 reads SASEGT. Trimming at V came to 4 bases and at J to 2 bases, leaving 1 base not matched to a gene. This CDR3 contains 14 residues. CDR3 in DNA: TGTGCCAGCAGTGCACTAGCGGGAGCCTACGAGCAGTACTTC. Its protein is CASSALAGAYEQYF.

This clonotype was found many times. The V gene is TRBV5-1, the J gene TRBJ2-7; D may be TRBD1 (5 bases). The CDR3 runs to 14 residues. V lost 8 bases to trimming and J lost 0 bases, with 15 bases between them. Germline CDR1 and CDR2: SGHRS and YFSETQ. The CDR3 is CASFETVSSYEQYF. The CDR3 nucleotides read TGCGCCAGTTTCGAGACAGTGAGCTCCTACGAGCAGTACTTC.

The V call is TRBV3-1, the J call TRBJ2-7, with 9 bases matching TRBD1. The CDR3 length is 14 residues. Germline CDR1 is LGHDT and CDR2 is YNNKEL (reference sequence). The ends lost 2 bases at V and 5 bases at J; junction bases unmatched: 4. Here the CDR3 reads CASSQFRDRDEQYV. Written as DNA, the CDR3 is TGTGCCAGCAGCCAATTCCGGGACAGGGACGAGCAGTACGTC.

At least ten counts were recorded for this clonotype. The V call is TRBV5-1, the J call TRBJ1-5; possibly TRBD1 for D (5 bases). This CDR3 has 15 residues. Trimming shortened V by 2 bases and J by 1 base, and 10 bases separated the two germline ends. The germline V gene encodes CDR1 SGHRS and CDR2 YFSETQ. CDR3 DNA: TGCGCCAGCAGCTTAGGGGTTACGAGCAATCAGCCCCAGCATTTT. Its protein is CASSLGVTSNQPQHF.

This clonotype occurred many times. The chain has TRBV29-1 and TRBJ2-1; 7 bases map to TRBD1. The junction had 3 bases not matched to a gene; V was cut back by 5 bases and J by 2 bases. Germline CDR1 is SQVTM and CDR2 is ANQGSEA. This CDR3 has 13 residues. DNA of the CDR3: TGCAGCGTTCAGACAGGGACCTACAATGAGCAGTTCTTC. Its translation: CSVQTGTYNEQFF.

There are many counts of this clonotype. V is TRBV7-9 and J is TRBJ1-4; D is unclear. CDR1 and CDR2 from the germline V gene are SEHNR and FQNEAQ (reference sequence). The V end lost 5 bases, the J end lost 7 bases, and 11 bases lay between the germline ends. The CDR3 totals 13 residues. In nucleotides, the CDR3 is TGTGCCAGCAGCCCCTCCAGGATTGAAAAACTGTTTTTT. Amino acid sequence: CASSPSRIEKLFF.

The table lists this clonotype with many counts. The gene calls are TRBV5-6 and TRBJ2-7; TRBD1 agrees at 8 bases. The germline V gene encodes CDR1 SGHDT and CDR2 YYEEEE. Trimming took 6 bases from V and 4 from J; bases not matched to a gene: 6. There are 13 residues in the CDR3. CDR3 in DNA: TGTGCCAGCATCCTCAGGGGGCATTACGAGCAGTACTTC. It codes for CASILRGHYEQYF.

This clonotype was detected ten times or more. CDR3 DNA sequence: TGTGCCAGCAGCTTAGGTTTCGGAAGGGAGACCCAGTACTTC. Its translation is CASSLGFGRETQYF. V gene TRBV11-2 combines with J gene TRBJ2-5; D not certain. V was pared by 1 base and J by 5 bases, with 11 bases between. This CDR3 is 14 amino acids long. The germline V gene has CDR1 SGHAT and CDR2 FQNNGV.

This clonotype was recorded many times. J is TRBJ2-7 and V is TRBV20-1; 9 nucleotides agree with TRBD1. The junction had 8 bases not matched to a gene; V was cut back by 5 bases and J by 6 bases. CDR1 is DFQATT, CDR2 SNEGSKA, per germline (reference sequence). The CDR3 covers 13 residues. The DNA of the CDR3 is TGCAGTGCTGGCCGGGACAGGGAGTCCGAGCAGTACTTC. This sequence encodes CSAGRDRESEQYF.

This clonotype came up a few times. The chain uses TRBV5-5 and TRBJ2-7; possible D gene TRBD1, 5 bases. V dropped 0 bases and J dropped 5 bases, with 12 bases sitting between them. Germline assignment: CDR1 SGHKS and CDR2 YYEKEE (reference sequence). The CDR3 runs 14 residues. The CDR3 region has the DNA TGTGCCAGCAGCTTGGAAGGGGCTCTAGACGAGCAGTACTTC. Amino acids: CASSLEGALDEQYF.

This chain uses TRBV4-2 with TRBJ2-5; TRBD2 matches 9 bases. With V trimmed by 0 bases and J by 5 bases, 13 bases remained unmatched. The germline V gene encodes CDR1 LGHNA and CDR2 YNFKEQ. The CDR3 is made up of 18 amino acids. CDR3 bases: TGTGCCAGCAGCCAAGAGCCAGATTCGGCGGGGGGGCCGGAGACCCAGTACTTC. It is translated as CASSQEPDSAGGPETQYF.

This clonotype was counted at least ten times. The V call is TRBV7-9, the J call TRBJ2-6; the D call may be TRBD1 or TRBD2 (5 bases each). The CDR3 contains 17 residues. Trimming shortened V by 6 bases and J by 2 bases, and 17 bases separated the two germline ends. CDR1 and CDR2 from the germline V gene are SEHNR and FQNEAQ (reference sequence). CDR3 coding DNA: TGTGCCAGCAGACCGGGACCCAGCCACCCTGGGGCCAACGTCCTGACTTTC. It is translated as CASRPGPSHPGANVLTF.

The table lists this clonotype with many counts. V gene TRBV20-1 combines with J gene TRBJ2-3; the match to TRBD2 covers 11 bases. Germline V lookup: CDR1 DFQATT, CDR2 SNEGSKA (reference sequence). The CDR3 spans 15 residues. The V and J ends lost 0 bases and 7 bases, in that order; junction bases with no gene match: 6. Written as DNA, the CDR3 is TGCAGTGCTAGAGATAGAACTAGCGGGGGCTATACGCAGTATTTT. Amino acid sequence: CSARDRTSGGYTQYF.

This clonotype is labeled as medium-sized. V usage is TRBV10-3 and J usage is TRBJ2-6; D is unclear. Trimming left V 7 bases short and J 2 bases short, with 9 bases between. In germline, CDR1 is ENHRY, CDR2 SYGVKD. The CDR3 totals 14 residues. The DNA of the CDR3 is TGTGCCATCAATGGCGGAACTGGGGCCAACGTCCTGACTTTC. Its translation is CAINGGTGANVLTF.

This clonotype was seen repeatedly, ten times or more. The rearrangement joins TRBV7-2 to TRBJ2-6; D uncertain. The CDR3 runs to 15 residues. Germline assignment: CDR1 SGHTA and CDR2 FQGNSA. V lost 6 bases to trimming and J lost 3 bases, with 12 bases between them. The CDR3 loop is CASSSKSVGANVLTF. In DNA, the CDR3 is TGTGCCAGCAGTTCTAAGTCGGTTGGGGCCAACGTCCTGACTTTC.

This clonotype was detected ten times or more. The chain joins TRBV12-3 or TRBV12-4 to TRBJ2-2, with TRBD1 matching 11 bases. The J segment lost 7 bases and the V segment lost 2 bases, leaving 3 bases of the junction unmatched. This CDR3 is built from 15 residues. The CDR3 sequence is CASSLWTGGGGELFF. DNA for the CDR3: TGTGCCAGCAGTTTATGGACAGGGGGCGGCGGGGAGCTGTTTTTT.

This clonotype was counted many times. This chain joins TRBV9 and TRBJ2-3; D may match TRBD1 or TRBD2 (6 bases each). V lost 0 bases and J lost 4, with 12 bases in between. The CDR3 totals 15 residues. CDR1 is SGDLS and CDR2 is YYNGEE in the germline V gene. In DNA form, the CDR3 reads TGTGCCAGCAGCGTAGGGTCGGGGGCAGCAGATACGCAGTATTTT. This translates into CASSVGSGAADTQYF.

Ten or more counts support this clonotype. The CDR3 sequence is CASSLGGTVRSYNEQFF. CDR3 bases: TGCGCCAGCAGCTTGGGTGGGACGGTACGCTCCTACAATGAGCAGTTCTTC. The chain has TRBV5-1 and TRBJ2-1; perhaps D is TRBD1 or TRBD2 (5 bases each). The CDR3 loop spans 17 amino acids. Germline values: CDR1 SGHRS, CDR2 YFSETQ. With 0 bases removed from V and 0 bases from J, the gap between germline ends came to 13 bases.

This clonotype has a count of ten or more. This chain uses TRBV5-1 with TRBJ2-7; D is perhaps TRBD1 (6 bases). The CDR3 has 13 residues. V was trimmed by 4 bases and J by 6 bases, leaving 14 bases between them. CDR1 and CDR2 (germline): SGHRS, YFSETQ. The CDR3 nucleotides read TGCGCCAGCAGCCTCGGACAGCCGCTCGAGCAGTACTTC. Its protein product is CASSLGQPLEQYF.

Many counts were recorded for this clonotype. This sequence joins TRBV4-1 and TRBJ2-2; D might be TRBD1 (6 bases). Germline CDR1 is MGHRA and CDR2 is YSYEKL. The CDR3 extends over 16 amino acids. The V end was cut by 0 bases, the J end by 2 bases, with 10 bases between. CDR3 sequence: CASSQEAGDNTGELFF. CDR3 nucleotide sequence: TGCGCCAGCAGCCAAGAAGCAGGGGATAACACCGGGGAGCTGTTTTTT.

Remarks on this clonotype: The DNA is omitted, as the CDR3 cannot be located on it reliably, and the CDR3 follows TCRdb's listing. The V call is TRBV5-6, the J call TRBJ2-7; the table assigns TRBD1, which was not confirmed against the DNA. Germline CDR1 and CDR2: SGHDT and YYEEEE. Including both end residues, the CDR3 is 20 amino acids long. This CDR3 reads CASSFYICSARTGGLYEQYF.

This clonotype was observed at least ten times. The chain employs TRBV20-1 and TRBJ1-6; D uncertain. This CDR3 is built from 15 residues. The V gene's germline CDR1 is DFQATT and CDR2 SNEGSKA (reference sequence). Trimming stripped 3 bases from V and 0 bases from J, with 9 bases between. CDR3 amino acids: CSASHGSSYNSPLHF. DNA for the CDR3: TGCAGTGCTAGTCACGGGAGCTCCTATAATTCACCCCTCCACTTT.

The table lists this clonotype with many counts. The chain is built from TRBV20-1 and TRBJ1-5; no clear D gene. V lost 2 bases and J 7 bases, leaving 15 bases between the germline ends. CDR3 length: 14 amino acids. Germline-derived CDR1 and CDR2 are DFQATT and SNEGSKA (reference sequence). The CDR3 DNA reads TGCAGTGCTAGAAGGCAGTCGGAAAGCCAGCCCCAGCATTTT. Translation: CSARRQSESQPQHF.

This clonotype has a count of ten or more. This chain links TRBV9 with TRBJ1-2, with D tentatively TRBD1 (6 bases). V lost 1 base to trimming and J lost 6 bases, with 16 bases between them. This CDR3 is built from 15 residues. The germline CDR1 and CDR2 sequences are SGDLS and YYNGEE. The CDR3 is CASSVTAGGHHGYTF. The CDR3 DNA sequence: TGTGCCAGCAGCGTAACAGCTGGGGGGCATCATGGCTACACCTTC.

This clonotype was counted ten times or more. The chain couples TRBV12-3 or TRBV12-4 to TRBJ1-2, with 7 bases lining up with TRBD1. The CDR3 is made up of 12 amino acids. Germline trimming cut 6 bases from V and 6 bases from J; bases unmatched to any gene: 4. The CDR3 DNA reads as TGTGCCAGCAGGTTGGGGACAGATGGCTACACCTTC. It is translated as CASRLGTDGYTF.

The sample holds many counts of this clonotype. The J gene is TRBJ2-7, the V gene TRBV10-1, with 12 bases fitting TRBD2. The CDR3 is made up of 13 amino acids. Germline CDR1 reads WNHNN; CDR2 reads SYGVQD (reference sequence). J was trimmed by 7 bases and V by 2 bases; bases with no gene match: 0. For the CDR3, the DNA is TGCGCCAGCAGTGAGGGACTAGCGGGGGAGCAGTACTTC. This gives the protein CASSEGLAGEQYF.

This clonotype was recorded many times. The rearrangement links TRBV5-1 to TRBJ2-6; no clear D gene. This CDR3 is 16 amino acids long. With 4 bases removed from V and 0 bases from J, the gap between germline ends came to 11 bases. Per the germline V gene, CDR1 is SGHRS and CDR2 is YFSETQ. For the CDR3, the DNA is TGCGCCAGCAGCCCGGATGTGCTCTCTGGGGCCAACGTCCTGACTTTC. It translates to CASSPDVLSGANVLTF. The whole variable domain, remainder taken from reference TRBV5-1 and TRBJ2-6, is KAGVTQTPRYLIKTRGQQVTLSCSPISGHRSVSWYQQTPGQGLQFLFEYFSETQRNKGNFPGRFSGRQFSNSRSEMNVSTLELGDSALYLCASSPDVLSGANVLTFGAGSRLTVL.

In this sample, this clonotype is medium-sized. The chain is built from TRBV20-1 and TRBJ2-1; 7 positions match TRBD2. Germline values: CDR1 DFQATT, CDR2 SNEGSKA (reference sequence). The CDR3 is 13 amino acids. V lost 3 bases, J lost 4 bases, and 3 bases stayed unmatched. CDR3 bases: TGCAGTGCTAGCTCGGGGGGTTACAATGAGCAGTTCTTC. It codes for CSASSGGYNEQFF.